These 20 T cell receptor beta chains originate from one sample sequenced in a study of PD-1 blockade in mismatch repair-deficient tumors. Assay used: immunoSEQ multiplex PCR; TCRdb lists only in-frame clones, some missing. The sample records 80,000 to 100,000 clones, around 85% being singletons. This specimen consisted of peripheral blood, obtained 12 weeks after starting pembrolizumab. The receptors originated from an adult with mismatch repair-deficient cancer.

V usage is TRBV6-1 and J usage is TRBJ1-2; maybe TRBD1 (5 bases). V dropped 5 bases and J dropped 0 bases, with 10 bases sitting between them. The CDR3 runs to 14 residues. CDR1 is MNHNS and CDR2 is SASEGT in the germline V gene. CDR3 protein: CASSRGPTNYGYTF. For the CDR3, the DNA is TGTGCCAGCAGTCGGGGACCTACTAACTATGGCTACACCTTC.

The chain employs TRBV29-1 and TRBJ2-7; no definite D call. Deletions cut 7 bases from V and 6 bases from J, with 19 bases between. The CDR3 extends over 13 amino acids. Germline V gene sequence: CDR1 SQVTM, CDR2 ANQGSEA. The CDR3 spells CSGQAPGQREQYF. As DNA, the CDR3 is TGCAGCGGACAAGCCCCCGGCCAGCGCGAGCAGTACTTC.

The chain couples TRBV6-6 to TRBJ1-5; 7 bases fit TRBD1. CDR1 is MNHNY, CDR2 SVGAGI, per germline (reference sequence). V trimming: 5 bases; J trimming: 4 bases; junction bases outside the gene matches: 5. This CDR3 comprises 14 residues. The CDR3 region is CASSPRDSNQPQHF. The CDR3, as DNA: TGTGCCAGCAGTCCCAGGGACAGTAATCAGCCCCAGCATTTT.

V usage is TRBV6-1 and J usage is TRBJ1-2; D is unresolved. CDR3 length: 13 amino acids. Looked up from germline, CDR1 is MNHNS and CDR2 is SASEGT. V lost 7 bases and J lost 6, with 15 bases in between. The CDR3 sequence: CASKAGRMNGYTF. CDR3 DNA sequence: TGTGCCAGCAAGGCCGGCCGCATGAATGGCTACACCTTC.

This clone has just a few counts. V usage is TRBV6-6 and J usage is TRBJ2-7; 7 positions match TRBD2. Germline CDR1 is MNHNY and CDR2 is SVGAGI (reference sequence). Trimming took 4 bases from V and 0 from J; bases not matched to a gene: 3. This CDR3 is built from 14 residues. CDR3 sequence reads: CASSSQRDSYEQYF. The CDR3 bases are TGTGCCAGCAGTTCCCAGCGGGACTCCTACGAGCAGTACTTC.

This rearrangement joins TRBV11-2 to TRBJ1-3, with TRBD1 matching over 7 bases. The V gene end was trimmed by 5 bases and the J gene end by 2 bases; junction bases not matched to a gene: 6. Germline CDR1 reads SGHAT; CDR2 reads FQNNGV. The CDR3 is 15 residues long. The CDR3 is CASSRPQGTGNTIYF. The CDR3 nucleotides read TGTGCCAGCAGCCGACCACAGGGGACTGGAAACACCATATATTTT.

The rearrangement links TRBV9 to TRBJ2-1, with TRBD2 matching over 8 bases. Trimming cost V 3 bases and J 3 bases; bases outside gene matches: 5. The CDR3 sequence is 15 residues long. Per the germline V gene, CDR1 is SGDLS and CDR2 is YYNGEE. The CDR3 DNA is TGTGCCAGCAGCGCAAGCGGGAGTAACTACAATGAGCAGTTCTTC. As protein: CASSASGSNYNEQFF.

The CDR3 DNA is TGTGCCATCAGTGACGGGTACCAAGAGACCCAGTACTTC. Amino acids: CAISDGYQETQYF. The rearrangement links TRBV10-3 to TRBJ2-5; D not certain. Germline-derived CDR1 and CDR2 are ENHRY and SYGVKD. The ends were cut back, 3 bases at V and 0 bases at J, with 5 bases in the middle. This CDR3 contains 13 residues.

This clone was observed a few times. The chain carries TRBV5-5 and TRBJ2-7, with D tentatively TRBD1 (5 bases). Germline CDR1 SGHKS, CDR2 YYEKEE (reference sequence). The CDR3 runs 14 residues. Trimming cost V 2 bases and J 5 bases, with 14 bases left between them. The CDR3 protein is CASSLRGVVNEQYF. The CDR3 region has the DNA TGTGCCAGCAGCTTAAGGGGTGTGGTGAACGAGCAGTACTTC.

This chain connects TRBV11-3 to TRBJ1-2; no clear D gene. V lost 8 bases to trimming and J lost 8 bases, with 12 bases between them. CDR3 size: 11 residues. CDR1 and CDR2 from the germline V gene are SGHNT and YENEEA. The CDR3 DNA follows: TGTGCCAGCGTCTTGTTCGAGGGCTACACCTTC. Encoded protein: CASVLFEGYTF.

The chain combines TRBV7-9 with TRBJ2-5, with 8 positions matching TRBD1. In germline, CDR1 is SEHNR, CDR2 FQNEAQ (reference sequence). Trimming at V came to 5 bases and at J to 0 bases, leaving 2 bases not matched to a gene. This CDR3 is 14 amino acids long. The DNA for the CDR3 is TGTGCCAGCAGCCCCAGGGGGCACCAAGAGACCCAGTACTTC. Its protein is CASSPRGHQETQYF.

The chain links TRBV6-5 to TRBJ1-2; no reliable D call. With 0 bases removed from V and 5 bases from J, the gap between germline ends came to 7 bases. The CDR3 sequence is 13 residues long. The germline gives CDR1 MNHEY, CDR2 SVGAGI. CDR3 loop: CASSYSELYGYTF. The DNA of the CDR3 is TGTGCCAGCAGTTACTCGGAACTGTATGGCTACACCTTC.

The chain combines TRBV14 with TRBJ2-1, with 11 bases identical to TRBD2. Trimming at V came to 0 bases and at J to 9 bases, leaving 10 bases not matched to a gene. The CDR3 is made up of 17 amino acids. Germline CDR1 is SGHDN and CDR2 is FVKESK. The CDR3 region is CASSQDQASGRRTEQFF. The CDR3 DNA is TGTGCCAGCAGCCAAGATCAGGCTAGCGGGAGGAGAACTGAGCAGTTCTTC.

V is TRBV6-6 and J is TRBJ2-3; D is unclear. V lost 6 bases to trimming and J lost 4 bases, with 11 bases between them. Germline loops: CDR1 MNHNY, CDR2 SVGAGI (reference sequence). This CDR3 has 13 residues. CDR3 coding DNA: TGTGCCAGCAGGGGTTCTATCGCAGATACGCAGTATTTT. Its translation: CASRGSIADTQYF.

The chain links TRBV2 to TRBJ1-3; D is uncertain. Germline CDR1 SNHLY, CDR2 FYNNEI. The length of the CDR3 is 13 residues. Trimming cost V 4 bases and J 0 bases, with 4 bases left between them. CDR3 region: CASSADSGNTIYF. The DNA of the CDR3 is TGTGCCAGCAGTGCCGACTCTGGAAACACCATATATTTT.

This chain uses TRBV29-1 with TRBJ1-2, with 10 positions matching TRBD1. The CDR3 is 15 amino acids. Trimming cost V 5 bases and J 8 bases; bases outside gene matches: 14. Germline CDR1 is SQVTM and CDR2 is ANQGSEA. CDR3 sequence reads: CSVKMTGGSSWGYTF. DNA for the CDR3: TGCAGCGTTAAAATGACAGGGGGCTCATCTTGGGGCTACACCTTC. The full variable domain, with the rest looked up from reference TRBV29-1 and TRBJ1-2, is SAVISQKPSRDICQRGTSLTIQCQVDSQVTMMFWYRQQPGQSLTLIATANQGSEATYESGFVIDKFPISRPNLTFSTLTVSNMSPEDSSIYLCSVKMTGGSSWGYTFGSGTRLTVV.

This chain joins TRBV19 and TRBJ1-3, with D maybe TRBD1 (5 bases). The CDR3 totals 14 residues. V lost 0 bases and J lost 4, with 7 bases in between. Germline CDR1 reads LNHDA; CDR2 reads SQIVND (reference sequence). CDR3 nucleotides: TGTGCCAGTAGTATAGAGGGGGGAGGAAACACCATATATTTT. Protein: CASSIEGGGNTIYF.

The rearrangement links TRBV7-6 to TRBJ2-1; D is possibly TRBD2 (6 bases). V was clipped by 8 bases and J by 0 bases, with 14 bases between them. The CDR3 sequence is 15 residues long. Germline CDR1 reads SGHVS; CDR2 reads FNYEAQ. This CDR3 reads CASSSARSSYNEQFF. The CDR3 nucleotides read TGTGCCAGCTCTAGCGCTAGGAGCTCCTACAATGAGCAGTTCTTC. The whole variable domain, remainder taken from reference TRBV7-6 and TRBJ2-1, is GAGVSQSPRYKVTKRGQDVALRCDPISGHVSLYWYRQALGQGPEFLTYFNYEAQQDKSGLPNDRFSAERPEGSISTLTIQRTEQRDSAMYRCASSSARSSYNEQFFGPGTRLTVL.

V is TRBV4-1 and J is TRBJ2-3, with TRBD2 identical over 9 bases. V was clipped by 0 bases and J by 2 bases; unmatched bases: 9. Germline V gives CDR1 MGHRA, CDR2 YSYEKL. The CDR3 totals 18 residues. CDR3 sequence (DNA): TGCGCCAGCAGCCAAGATTACGGCGGGAGGGTGTACACAGATACGCAGTATTTT. It encodes CASSQDYGGRVYTDTQYF.

The chain uses TRBV6-5 and TRBJ2-7, with 7 bases matching TRBD2. The germline V gene encodes CDR1 MNHEY and CDR2 SVGAGI. The CDR3 has 14 amino acids. V dropped 8 bases and J dropped 0; count of bases not matched to a gene: 7. As DNA, the CDR3 is TGTGCCAGCGGAGCTAGCGGCAGCTCCTACGAGCAGTACTTC. As protein: CASGASGSSYEQYF.